This passage covers 11 T cell receptor beta chains from one sample sequenced in a study of blood T cell repertoires in COVID-19. Assay used: immunoSEQ multiplex PCR; TCRdb lists only in-frame clones, some missing. Seen here are 100,000 to 120,000 clones, about 80% observed once, and the top ten hold about 4.1%. Sequencing was done on a sample of peripheral blood. The receptors here all came from a woman of 80 years or more with acute or convalescent COVID-19.

This chain uses TRBV5-1 with TRBJ2-7; TRBD2 matches 7 bases. Germline trimming cut 0 bases from V and 2 bases from J; bases unmatched to any gene: 5. CDR3 length: 15 amino acids. The germline V gene has CDR1 SGHRS and CDR2 YFSETQ. As DNA, the CDR3 is TGCGCCAGCAGCTTGGCCTCCAGCGGGGCCTACGAGCAGTACTTC. Protein product: CASSLASSGAYEQYF.

The chain uses TRBV5-1 and TRBJ2-7; 11 bases fit TRBD1. V lost 0 bases and J lost 5; bases outside the gene matches: 4. The length of the CDR3 is 15 residues. Germline V CDR1 and CDR2: SGHRS, YFSETQ. CDR3 nucleotide sequence: TGCGCCAGCAGCTTGGGGACAGGGGGCGCCCACGAGCAGTACTTC. As protein: CASSLGTGGAHEQYF.

This chain uses TRBV11-3 with TRBJ1-5, with D perhaps TRBD1 (5 bases). In germline, CDR1 is SGHNT, CDR2 YENEEA. V lost 4 bases and J lost 3, with 16 bases in between. The CDR3 has 16 amino acids. CDR3 in DNA: TGTGCCAGCAGCTGCCTACTTCCGGGGGTCAATCAGCCCCAGCATTTT. This translates into CASSCLLPGVNQPQHF.

The chain uses TRBV6-5 and TRBJ2-7; 7 bases are a match to TRBD1. Germline trimming cut 5 bases from V and 0 bases from J; bases unmatched to any gene: 7. CDR1 and CDR2 from the germline V gene are MNHEY and SVGAGI. The CDR3 loop spans 15 amino acids. The CDR3 DNA follows: TGTGCCAGCAGTCCACGACAGGGTATCTCCTACGAGCAGTACTTC. This gives the protein CASSPRQGISYEQYF.

The chain has TRBV18 and TRBJ1-1; maybe TRBD1 (5 bases). V lost 3 bases, J lost 11 bases, and 16 bases lay in between. There are 13 residues in the CDR3. In germline, CDR1 is KGHSH, CDR2 LQKENI. The CDR3 sequence: CASSPGGDPHAFF. The CDR3 coding sequence is TGTGCCAGCTCACCGGGGGGGGACCCTCACGCTTTCTTT.

This clone occurred once. The chain employs TRBV3-1 (or the pseudogene TRBV3-2) and TRBJ1-5; tentatively, D is TRBD1 (6 bases). Deletions cut 4 bases from V and 4 bases from J, with 14 bases between. CDR1 is LGHDT and CDR2 is YNNKEL in the germline V gene (reference sequence). The CDR3 is 15 residues long. CDR3 sequence: CASSPTPDRNQPQHF. CDR3 DNA: TGTGCCAGCAGCCCTACCCCGGACAGAAATCAGCCCCAGCATTTT.

The chain combines TRBV3-1 (or the pseudogene TRBV3-2) with TRBJ2-7; D perhaps matches TRBD1 (5 bases). The ends were cut back, 4 bases at V and 2 bases at J, with 15 bases in the middle. The CDR3 sequence is 15 residues long. The germline V gene has CDR1 LGHDT and CDR2 YNNKEL (reference sequence). Here the CDR3 DNA reads TGTGCCAGCAGCCTAACCCAGGGAATCGCCTACGAGCAGTACTTC. Translating gives CASSLTQGIAYEQYF.

V is TRBV7-9 and J is TRBJ1-1; D not certain. Trimming cost V 5 bases and J 1 base, with 8 bases left between them. Germline lookup yields CDR1 SEHNR and CDR2 FQNEAQ (reference sequence). The CDR3 covers 13 residues. CDR3 sequence reads: CASSPTKNTEAFF. As DNA, the CDR3 is TGTGCCAGCAGCCCGACAAAGAACACTGAAGCTTTCTTT.

This chain joins TRBV6-5 and TRBJ2-7, with D possibly TRBD1 on 6 matching bases. This CDR3 has 15 amino acids. Trimming removed 6 bases from V and 3 bases from J, with 18 bases in between. CDR1 is MNHEY and CDR2 is SVGAGI in the germline V gene. The DNA of the CDR3 is TGTGCCAGCAGCAAACAGGGTAGATGGGACTACGAGCAGTACTTC. It specifies CASSKQGRWDYEQYF.

The chain has TRBV27 and TRBJ2-1; weak D call: TRBD2 (6 bases). The CDR3 loop spans 14 amino acids. The V end lost 6 bases, the J end lost 5 bases, and 14 bases lay between the germline ends. Germline loops: CDR1 MNHEY, CDR2 SMNVEV (reference sequence). The CDR3, as DNA: TGTGCCAGCAGCTCGGGGACTGGCCACAATGAGCAGTTCTTC. Its translation: CASSSGTGHNEQFF.

This clone was seen more than once but under ten times. In the same sample, other DNA sequences code for this CDR3. The rearrangement uses TRBV9 and TRBJ2-7; a weak D match, TRBD1 (7 bases). V was shortened by 0 bases and J by 6 bases, with 10 bases between the two germline ends. CDR1 SGDLS and CDR2 YYNGEE come from the germline V gene. The CDR3 runs to 13 residues. CDR3 in DNA: TGTGCCAGCAGCGTAGGTCAGGGGGGCGAGCAGTACTTC. Translating gives CASSVGQGGEQYF.